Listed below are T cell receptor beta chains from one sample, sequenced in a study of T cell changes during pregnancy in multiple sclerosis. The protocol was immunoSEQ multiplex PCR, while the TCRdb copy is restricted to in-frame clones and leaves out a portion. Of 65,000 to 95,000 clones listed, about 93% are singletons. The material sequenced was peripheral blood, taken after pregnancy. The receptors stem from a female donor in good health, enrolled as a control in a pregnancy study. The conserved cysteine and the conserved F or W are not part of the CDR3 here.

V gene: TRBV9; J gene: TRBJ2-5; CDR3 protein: ASSAHPGTGGVETQY
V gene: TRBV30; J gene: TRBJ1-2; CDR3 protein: ASKGTGGDYGYT
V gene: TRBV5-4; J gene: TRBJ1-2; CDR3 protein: ASSLGQGANGYT
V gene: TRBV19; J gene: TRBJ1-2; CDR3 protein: ASSTGDGGYT
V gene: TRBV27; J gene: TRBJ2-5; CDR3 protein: AAAAGTGGAGGLKGTQY
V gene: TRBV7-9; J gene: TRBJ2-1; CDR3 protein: ASSARLAGETQF
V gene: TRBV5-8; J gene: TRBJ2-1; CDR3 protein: ASSSAQGRSYNEQF
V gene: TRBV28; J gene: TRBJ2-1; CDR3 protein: ASHQTEYNEQF
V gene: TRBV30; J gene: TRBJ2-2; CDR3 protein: AWSDWGHANTGELF
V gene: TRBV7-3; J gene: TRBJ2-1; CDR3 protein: ASSPGGASDEQF
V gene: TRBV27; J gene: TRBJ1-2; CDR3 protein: ASSFPGQGFSGYT
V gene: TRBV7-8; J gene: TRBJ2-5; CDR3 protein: ASSPERVQETQY
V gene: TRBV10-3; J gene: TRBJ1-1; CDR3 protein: AIRGTGNTEAF
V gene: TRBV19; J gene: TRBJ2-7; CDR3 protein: ASTPRDTVEEQY
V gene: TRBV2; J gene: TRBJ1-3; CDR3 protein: ATRTGIVGNTIY
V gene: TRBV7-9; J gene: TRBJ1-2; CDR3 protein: ASSLKGAPGYT
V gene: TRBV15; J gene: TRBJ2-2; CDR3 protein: ATSRTFTGELF
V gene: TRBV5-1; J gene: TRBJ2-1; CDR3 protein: ASSSAGGSGINEQF